This T cell receptor beta chain was found in a study of blood T cell repertoires in COVID-19. For the study at large: Some COVID-19 samples were acute and others convalescent; all came from the United States, Italy and Spain. Nucleic acid was either cDNA or gDNA, and it came from T cells, B-cell-depleted T cells, or PBMCs.

In the original processing: The authors estimated nucleated cell counts from reference gene primer amplification. The table came from immunoSEQ multiplex PCR; TCRdb's copy has only in-frame clones and leaves some out. V and J calls and clone size come straight from that table; D and trimming were deduced from the DNA. The table records tens of thousands of clones, approximately 89% of them present only once. The germline V gene encodes CDR1 SEHNR and CDR2 FQNEAQ (reference sequence). The CDR3 extends over 13 amino acids. Trimming shortened V by 2 bases and J by 4 bases, and 5 bases separated the two germline ends.

The rearrangement links TRBV7-9 to TRBJ1-4; D is unclear. The specimen sequenced was peripheral blood. This receptor was taken from an elderly man with acute or convalescent COVID-19. The CDR3 DNA reads as TGTGCCAGCAGCTTACAGATTAATGAAAAACTGTTTTTT. This codes for CASSLQINEKLFF.